A selection of T cell receptor beta chains follows, all from one sample in a study of CD8 T cells in Susac syndrome. MiXCR, applied by TCRdb to the immunoSEQ multiplex PCR reads, yields one record per CDR3 protein. The sample lists some 120,000 distinct CDR3 sequences, roughly 94% occurring once. Input material: CD4+ T cells from PBMCs. The receptors shown here come from a human donor in good health. The CDR3 runs from the conserved cysteine through the conserved F or W. The D gene is left open where the match is weak. The size of a clone is reported for some rows only, either as once, few or many, or as a class for expanded clones.

v_call	clone_size	j_call	d_call	cdr3_nt	cdr3_aa
TRBV19	-	TRBJ2-3	-	TGTGCCAGTAGTATAGACAAGTGGGATACGCAGTATTTT	CASSIDKWDTQYF
TRBV7-9	-	TRBJ2-3	-	TGTGCCAGCAGCAGCTCGGGGGGCGCTGGCACAGATACGCAGTATTTT	CASSSSGGAGTDTQYF
TRBV3-1	-	TRBJ2-5	-	TGTGCCAGCAGCCAAGATCGACTTAACAGGGATGAGACCCAGTACTTC	CASSQDRLNRDETQYF
TRBV18	-	TRBJ1-2	-	TGTGCCAGCTCACCATCAGGGGAGAGGGCCTATGGCTACACCTTC	CASSPSGERAYGYTF
TRBV20-1	once	TRBJ2-3	-	TGCAGTGCTAGAGTGATCACTAGCACAGATACGCAGTATTTT	CSARVITSTDTQYF
TRBV7-9	-	TRBJ2-7	-	TGTGCCAGCAGCGCATCGGGGGCGCGTGAGCAGTACTTC	CASSASGAREQYF
TRBV12-3/TRBV12-4	-	TRBJ1-2	-	TGTGCCAGCAGTTTGAAAGGGGATGGCTACACCTTC	CASSLKGDGYTF
TRBV5-5	-	TRBJ2-1	TRBD1	TGTGCCAGCAGTTTTCAGGGGGCTTCGAACAATGAGCAGTTCTTC	CASSFQGASNNEQFF
TRBV7-8	-	TRBJ1-2	-	TGTGCCAGCAGCTTAAGTAGCATTGGGGCGTATGGCTACACCTTC	CASSLSSIGAYGYTF
TRBV6-6	-	TRBJ1-5	TRBD1	TGTGCCAGCAGCCCAGGGGGGAGCAATCAGCCCCAGCATTTT	CASSPGGSNQPQHF
TRBV16	-	TRBJ1-4	-	TGTGCCAGCAGCCACCTTGAAAAGGCCGGGAAACTGTTTTTT	CASSHLEKAGKLFF
TRBV11-2	-	TRBJ2-4	TRBD2	TGTGCCAGCAGCTTATCCGGGACTAGCGGGCCTAAAAACATTCAGTACTTC	CASSLSGTSGPKNIQYF
TRBV20-1	-	TRBJ2-7	-	TGCAGTGCTAGAGGTTTGGACAGCACCTACGAGCAGTACTTC	CSARGLDSTYEQYF
TRBV7-9	-	TRBJ1-2	-	TGTGCCAGCAGCTCGGGACATGCGGGTCCTTGGACGTATGGCTACACCTTC	CASSSGHAGPWTYGYTF
TRBV2	-	TRBJ1-1	-	TGTGCCAGCAGTGACCAGGGTGATCGAGCTTTCTTT	CASSDQGDRAFF
TRBV15	-	TRBJ2-5	-	TGTGCCACCAGCAAGAAAACAGGGTCAGGAGGGCTCGAGACCCAGTACTTC	CATSKKTGSGGLETQYF
TRBV29-1	-	TRBJ2-3	TRBD2	TGCAGCTCCCGGACTAGCGCCAGCACAGATACGCAGTATTTT	CSSRTSASTDTQYF
TRBV28	-	TRBJ1-2	-	TGTGCCAGCAGTCCCGGGGGGACTTATGGCTACACCTTC	CASSPGGTYGYTF
TRBV20-1	-	TRBJ1-2	-	TGCAGTGCCCCTAGAGGGGGGCTGAGCTATGGCTACACCTTC	CSAPRGGLSYGYTF